The clone carrying this T cell receptor beta chain was detected only a few times. These data come from a study of blood T cell repertoires in COVID-19. This CDR3 has 16 residues. The J segment lost 8 bases and the V segment lost 0 bases, leaving 9 bases of the junction unmatched. Germline V gene sequence: CDR1 SGHDT, CDR2 YYEEEE. Generated by immunoSEQ multiplex PCR, the TCRdb table keeps only in-frame clones and is missing some. Of about 180,000 clones in the sample, 85% to 90% were seen once. Source material: peripheral blood. The sequence was collected from a man between 50 and 59 years old with active or convalescent COVID-19. The V call is TRBV5-6, the J call TRBJ2-1; TRBD1 matches 9 bases. The CDR3 here is CASSLASGQGFYEQFF. In DNA form, the CDR3 reads TGTGCCAGCAGCTTGGCCTCGGGACAGGGTTTCTATGAGCAGTTCTTC.